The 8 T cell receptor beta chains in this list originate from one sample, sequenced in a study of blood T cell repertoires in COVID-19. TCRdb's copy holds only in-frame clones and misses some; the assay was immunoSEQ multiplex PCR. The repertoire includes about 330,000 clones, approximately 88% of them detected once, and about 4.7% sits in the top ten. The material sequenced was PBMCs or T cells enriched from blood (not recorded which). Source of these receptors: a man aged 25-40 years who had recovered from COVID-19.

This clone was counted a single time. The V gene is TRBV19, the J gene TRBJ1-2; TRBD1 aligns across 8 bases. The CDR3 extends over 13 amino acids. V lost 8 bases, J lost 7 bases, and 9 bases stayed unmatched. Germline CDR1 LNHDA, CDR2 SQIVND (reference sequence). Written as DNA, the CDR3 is TGTGCCAGTCTTCCGGGACAGGTTCGTGGCTACACCTTC. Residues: CASLPGQVRGYTF.

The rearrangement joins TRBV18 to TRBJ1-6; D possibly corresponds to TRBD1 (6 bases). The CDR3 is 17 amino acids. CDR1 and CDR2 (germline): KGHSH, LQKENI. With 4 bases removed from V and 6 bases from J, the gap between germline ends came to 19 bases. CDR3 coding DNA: TGTGCCAGCTCACTGGAAAGCCTACAGGGTGGTAATTCACCCCTCCACTTT. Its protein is CASSLESLQGGNSPLHF.

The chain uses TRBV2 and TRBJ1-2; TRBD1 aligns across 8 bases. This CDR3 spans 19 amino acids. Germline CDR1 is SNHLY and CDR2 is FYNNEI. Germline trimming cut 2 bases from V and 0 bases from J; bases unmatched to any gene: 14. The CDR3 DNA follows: TGTGCCAGCAGTGAACCGAACGGCTTAACAGGGGGAGCTAACTATGGCTACACCTTC. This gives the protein CASSEPNGLTGGANYGYTF.

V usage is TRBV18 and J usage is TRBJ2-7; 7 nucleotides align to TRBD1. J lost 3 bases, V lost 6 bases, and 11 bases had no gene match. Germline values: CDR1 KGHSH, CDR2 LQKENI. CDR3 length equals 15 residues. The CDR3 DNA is TGTGCCAGCTCGTCCCCGGGACAGCCATTCTACGAGCAGTACTTC. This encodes CASSSPGQPFYEQYF.

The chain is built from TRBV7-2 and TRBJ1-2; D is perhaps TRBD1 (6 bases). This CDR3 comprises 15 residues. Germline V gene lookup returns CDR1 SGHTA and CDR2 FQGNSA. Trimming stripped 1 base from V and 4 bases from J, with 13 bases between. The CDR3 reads CASSLDTGPSYGYTF. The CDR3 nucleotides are TGTGCCAGCAGCTTAGACACAGGGCCATCCTATGGCTACACCTTC.

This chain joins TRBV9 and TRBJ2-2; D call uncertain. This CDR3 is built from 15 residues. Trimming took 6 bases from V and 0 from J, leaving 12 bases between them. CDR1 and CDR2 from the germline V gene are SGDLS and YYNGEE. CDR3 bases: TGTGCCAGCACCTCACAAGAAACGAACACCGGGGAGCTGTTTTTT. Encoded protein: CASTSQETNTGELFF.

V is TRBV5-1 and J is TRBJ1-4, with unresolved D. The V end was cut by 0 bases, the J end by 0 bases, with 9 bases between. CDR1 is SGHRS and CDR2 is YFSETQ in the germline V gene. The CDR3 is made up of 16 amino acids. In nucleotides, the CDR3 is TGCGCCAGCAGCTTGGGCGCGGGAACAACTAATGAAAAACTGTTTTTT. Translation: CASSLGAGTTNEKLFF.

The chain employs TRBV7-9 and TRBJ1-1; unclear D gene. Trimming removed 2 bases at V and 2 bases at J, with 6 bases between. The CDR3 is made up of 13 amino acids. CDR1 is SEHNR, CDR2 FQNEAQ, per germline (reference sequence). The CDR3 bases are TGTGCCAGCAGCTTAAGCATCAACACTGAAGCTTTCTTT. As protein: CASSLSINTEAFF.